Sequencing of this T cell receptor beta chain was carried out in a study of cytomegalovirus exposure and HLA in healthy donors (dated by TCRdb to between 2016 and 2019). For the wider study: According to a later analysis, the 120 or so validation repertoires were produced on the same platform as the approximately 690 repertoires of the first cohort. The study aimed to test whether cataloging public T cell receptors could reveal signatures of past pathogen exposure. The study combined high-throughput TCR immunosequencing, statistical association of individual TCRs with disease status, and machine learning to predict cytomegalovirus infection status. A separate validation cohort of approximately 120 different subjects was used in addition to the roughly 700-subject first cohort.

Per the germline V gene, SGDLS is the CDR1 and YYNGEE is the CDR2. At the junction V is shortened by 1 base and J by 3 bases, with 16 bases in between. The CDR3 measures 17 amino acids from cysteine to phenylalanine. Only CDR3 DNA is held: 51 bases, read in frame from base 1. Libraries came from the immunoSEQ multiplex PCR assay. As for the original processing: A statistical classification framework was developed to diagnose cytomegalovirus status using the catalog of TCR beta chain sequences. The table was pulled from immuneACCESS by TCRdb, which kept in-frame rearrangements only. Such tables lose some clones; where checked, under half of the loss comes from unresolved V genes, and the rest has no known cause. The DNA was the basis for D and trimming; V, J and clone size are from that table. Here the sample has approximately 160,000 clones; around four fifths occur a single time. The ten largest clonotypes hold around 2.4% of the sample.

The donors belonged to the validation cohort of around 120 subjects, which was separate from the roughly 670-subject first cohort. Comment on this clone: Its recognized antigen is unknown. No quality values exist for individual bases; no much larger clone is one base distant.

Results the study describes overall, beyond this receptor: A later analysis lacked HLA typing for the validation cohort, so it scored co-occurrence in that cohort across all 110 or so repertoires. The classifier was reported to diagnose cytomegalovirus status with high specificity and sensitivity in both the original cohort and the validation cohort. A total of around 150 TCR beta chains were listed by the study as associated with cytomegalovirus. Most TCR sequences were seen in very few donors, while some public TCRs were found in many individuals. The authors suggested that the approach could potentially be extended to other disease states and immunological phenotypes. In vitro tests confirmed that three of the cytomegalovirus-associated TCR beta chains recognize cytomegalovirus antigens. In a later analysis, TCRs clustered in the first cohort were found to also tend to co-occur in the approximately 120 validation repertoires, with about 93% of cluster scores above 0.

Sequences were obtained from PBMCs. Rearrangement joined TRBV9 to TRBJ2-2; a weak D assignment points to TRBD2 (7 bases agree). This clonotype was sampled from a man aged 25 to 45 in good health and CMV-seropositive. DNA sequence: TGTGCCAGCAGCGTACGAGGGGGGGGCCTCGACACCGGGGAGCTGTTTTTT. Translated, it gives CASSVRGGGLDTGELFF.